This T cell receptor (beta chain) was retrieved from a study of radiation and T cells in renal cell carcinoma. Study details: Nephrectomy followed 15 Gy stereotactic body radiation by 4 weeks.

The time point is: baseline pretreatment blood. The treatment was: 15 Gy SBRT to primary tumor, nephrectomy 4 weeks later. Blood was sampled at baseline, 2 weeks and 4 weeks after SBRT. The tumor was a clear cell renal cell carcinoma. Per the germline V gene, CDR1 is ENHRY and CDR2 is SYGVKD. CDR3 size: 11 residues. V was cut by 4 bases and J by 1 base, with 0 bases left in between. Here immunoSEQ multiplex PCR was the method, and the copy in TCRdb shows in-frame clones only, minus some. The sample lists about 140,000 clones, 83% occurring once. The rearrangement links TRBV10-3 to TRBJ2-3; no clear D gene. This clonotype was sampled from a woman in her fifties or sixties with renal cell carcinoma. The specimen comprised blood, sampled from a patient whose treatment included radiotherapy and nephrectomy. The CDR3 DNA is TGTGCCATCAGTGGCACAGATACGCAGTATTTT. The encoded protein is CAISGTDTQYF.